These T cell receptor beta chains were read from a single sample in a study of blood T cell repertoires in COVID-19. Measured with immunoSEQ multiplex PCR; TCRdb has only the in-frame clones, and not every one. Here the sample spans 200,000 to 250,000 clones, about 84% being singletons. The sequenced sample was PBMCs or T cells enriched from blood (not recorded which). These receptor sequences come from a woman in her forties with acute COVID-19. Both conserved end residues are part of each CDR3. A D gene is named only where the DNA matches it firmly. The size field is filled for only some rows; it gives once, few, many or a size class.

>TRBV5-6|TRBJ2-7|TRBD1|few
CASSPRRRQGLIEQYF
TGTGCCAGCAGCCCTAGGAGGCGACAGGGATTAATCGAGCAGTACTTC
>TRBV18|TRBJ2-1|.|once
CASSPYSGFGNEQFF
TGTGCCAGCTCACCCTACAGCGGGTTTGGCAATGAGCAGTTCTTC
>TRBV7-9|TRBJ2-3|TRBD1|.
CASSLSQGAGGADTQYF
TGTGCCAGCAGCTTAAGTCAAGGCGCAGGGGGCGCAGATACGCAGTATTTT
>TRBV27|TRBJ2-7|TRBD1|.
CASRPGTGNSYEQYF
TGTGCCAGCAGACCCGGGACAGGGAATTCCTACGAGCAGTACTTC
>TRBV14|TRBJ1-1|.|.
CASSQVYTEAFF
TGTGCCAGCAGCCAAGTCTACACTGAAGCTTTCTTT
>TRBV6-4|TRBJ2-1|.|few
CASSPSVYNEQFF
TGTGCCAGCAGTCCGAGCGTCTACAATGAGCAGTTCTTC
>TRBV28|TRBJ1-2|TRBD1|.
CATTGGRTNYGYTF
TGTGCCACGACAGGGGGCCGAACTAACTATGGCTACACCTTC
>TRBV12-3/TRBV12-4|TRBJ1-2|.|.
CASSRPVVGYTF
TGTGCCAGCAGCCGCCCAGTGGTTGGCTACACCTTC
>TRBV5-1|TRBJ2-3|TRBD2|once
CASSFDPGGADTQYF
TGCGCCAGCAGCTTCGATCCGGGAGGAGCAGATACGCAGTATTTT
>TRBV7-9|TRBJ2-2|.|.
CASSFTGSGGELFF
TGTGCCAGCAGCTTCACCGGGAGCGGCGGGGAGCTGTTTTTT
>TRBV9|TRBJ1-5|.|.
CASSPDWGVGQPQHF
TGTGCCAGCAGCCCCGACTGGGGGGTGGGTCAGCCCCAGCATTTT
>TRBV2|TRBJ2-2|TRBD2|many
CASTRPGGGNTGELFF
TGTGCCAGCACCCGCCCTGGGGGGGGGAACACCGGGGAGCTGTTTTTT
>TRBV9|TRBJ1-3|.|.
CASSVGVSSSGNTIYF
TGTGCCAGCAGCGTAGGAGTCTCAAGCTCTGGAAACACCATATATTTT
>TRBV7-2|TRBJ2-7|TRBD2|.
CASSLEAGGQYEQYF
TGTGCCAGCAGCTTAGAAGCGGGAGGGCAATACGAGCAGTACTTC
>TRBV28|TRBJ1-2|.|.
CASNLGGGEANYGYTF
TGTGCCAGCAACTTGGGAGGGGGGGAAGCTAACTATGGCTACACCTTC
>TRBV30|TRBJ2-2|.|.
CAWSPFSGWNTGELFF
TGTGCCTGGAGCCCTTTTAGCGGATGGAACACCGGGGAGCTGTTTTTT
>TRBV6-5|TRBJ1-2|TRBD1|.
CASSKLQGAGYGYTF
TGTGCCAGCAGTAAGCTACAGGGGGCGGGCTATGGCTACACCTTC
>TRBV9|TRBJ1-1|.|.
CASSFLPRETTEAFF
TGTGCCAGCAGCTTTCTACCCCGGGAGACCACTGAAGCTTTCTTT
>TRBV11-2|TRBJ1-1|.|.
CASSLGTQGTEAFF
TGTGCCAGCAGCCTCGGGACCCAGGGGACTGAAGCTTTCTTT